Sequencing of this T cell receptor (beta chain) was carried out in a study of T and B cells in COVID-19 patients. Study summary: Of 20 to 25 active-infection patients, 12 were critically ill with mechanical ventilation or extracorporeal membrane oxygenation.

Each TRB amplification used about 250-550 ng of genomic DNA from blood. General study findings and limits: Patients with COVID-19 reportedly showed strongly skewed T cell receptor beta variable and joining gene usage.

BIOMED2 TRB-A/B primer pools were used in multiplex TRB PCR. Via MiXCR, TCRdb re-called the multiplex PCR reads, giving one row per CDR3 protein. The sample holds some 14,000 distinct CDR3 sequences, about 25% seen once. About this clonotype: Its antigen remains unidentified.

The sequence was obtained from a human donor who had recovered from COVID-19. Sequencing was performed on blood.

The CDR3 region has the DNA TGTGCCAGCAGCTTATGGCTCCTGGGTACTGAAGCTTTCTTT. Encoded protein: CASSLWLLGTEAFF. The chain carries TRBV11-2 and TRBJ1-1; D is unresolved. Germline V gene sequence: CDR1 SGHAT, CDR2 FQNNGV. The CDR3 extends over 14 amino acids. V was shortened by 2 bases and J by 5 bases, with 12 bases between the two germline ends.